Described below is a single T cell receptor beta chain sequence and its context. The target of this receptor is not known. There are no base qualities to consult, and no much larger clone falls within one base. The CDR3 runs 16 amino acids, cysteine and phenylalanine included. The read is trimmed to its CDR3 DNA, 48 bases read in frame from base 1. CDR1 MNHEY and CDR2 SVGEGT are derived from the germline V gene. The V end gives up 6 bases and the J end 1 base, leaving 9 bases in the junction not matched to a gene. A second Seattle source provided samples from volunteer blood donors who had recovered from COVID-19. Collaborating institutions collected whole blood in K2EDTA tubes following their own protocols. For TCRbeta analysis, collaborators shipped samples in one of three forms: frozen whole blood, isolated PBMCs, or DNA extracted from either of those sample types. The data originate from a study of blood T cell repertoires in COVID-19 (dated by TCRdb to the early 2020s). Background on the whole study: Samples from collaborators originated in the United States, Italy and Spain and spanned both the acute and convalescent phases of COVID-19. The prospective study material was composed of cDNA or gDNA derived from T cells, B-cell-depleted T cells, or PBMCs. Subjects who had been exposed to COVID-19, were actively infected with it, or had recovered from it provided the deeply sampled blood TCRbeta repertoires that made up the dataset. A freely available public database, intended as a resource for researchers studying the immune response to SARS-CoV-2, is where the repertoires were released. The samples were drawn from two sources: the first 160 participants of the ongoing ImmuneRACE study, and about 1,300 subjects contributed by 6 global collaborators. Sample metadata almost always included a de-identified subject ID, COVID-19 status, age in years and sex. Where HLA class I and class II types were available, the types were taken from metadata supplied by the sample provider, not from assay-based typing.

The immunoSEQ Assay, a bias-controlled multiplex PCR, was used to amplify TCRbeta CDR3 regions from genomic DNA. As for how the authors treated the data: The number of nucleated cells in each sample was estimated from the amplification of reference gene primers within the assay. To quantify the absolute abundance of each unique TCRbeta CDR3 rearrangement, sequence reads were collapsed and filtered. Productive Simpson clonality was computed per sample as the square root of Simpson's diversity index over productive rearrangements. In TCRdb, the immuneACCESS table is reduced to in-frame sequences with V and J assigned. These tables do not hold every clone; where another copy was compared, an unresolved V gene accounts for under half, and the others remain unexplained. V and J calls and clone size come straight from that table; D and trimming were deduced from the DNA. This sample comprises 190,000 or so clones, approximately 87% of them detected only once. About 0.96% of the sample is taken by the ten largest.

The paper's findings and limits, for the study overall: How much clinical and demographic metadata was included differed by source and by participant, and the metadata was provided uncurated.

The sequence links TRBV6-2 or TRBV6-3 to TRBJ2-1, and 7 junctional nucleotides match TRBD2. Sequences were obtained from peripheral blood. This sequence was found in a woman aged 18-29 years who had recovered from COVID-19. The DNA reads as follows: TGTGCCAGCAGCCTCTGGGGGGGTCCTTCCTACAATGAGCAGTTCTTC. Translated, it reads CASSLWGGPSYNEQFF.